This T cell receptor beta chain is drawn from a study of cytomegalovirus exposure and HLA in healthy donors. Findings of the study overall: An observed cluster of highly shared sequence variants was recorded as a likely sequencing artifact.

Comments on this clone: As yet, its antigen is unknown.

Primers included in the PCR were 60 Vbeta and 13 Jbeta primers. Sequencing used immunoSEQ multiplex PCR; TCRdb keeps in-frame clones, though not all of them. Among 100,000 to 150,000 clones listed, around 78% were seen once. The CDR3 consists of 16 residues. The V end was cut by 5 bases, the J end by 0 bases, with 15 bases between. Germline V gives CDR1 SEHNR, CDR2 FQNEAQ (reference sequence). The TCR originated in a man between 18 and 35 years old in good health and CMV-seropositive. Source material: PBMCs. The chain uses TRBV7-9 and TRBJ2-3; D is uncertain. CDR3: CASSLLGITSTDTQYF. The CDR3 DNA reads as TGTGCCAGCAGCCTCCTAGGAATCACTAGCACAGATACGCAGTATTTT.